The clone carrying this T cell receptor beta chain was recorded only once. The antigen is not known. These data come from a study of T cells in localized non-small cell lung cancer. Study conclusions and caveats: Uninvolved nearby lung showed the greatest T cell clonality, exceeding that found in tumor. Sequencing involved a lone tumor region, leaving heterogeneity possible. Appearing in adjacent lung were a median about 59 of the top 100 tumor clones. Higher adjacent-lung clonality was associated with shorter survival.

CDR1 LGHNT and CDR2 FRNRAP come from the germline V gene. With 1 base clipped from V and 0 bases from J, the junction kept 15 bases outside the gene matches. The CDR3 covers 22 residues. Clones were sequenced by immunoSEQ multiplex PCR, and TCRdb holds only the in-frame ones, with some missing. Of approximately 54,000 clones in the sample, around 86% were seen once. Material: peripheral blood, obtained before any cancer treatment. This sequence originates from a female donor older than 55 with stage II squamous cell lung carcinoma. This chain joins TRBV12-5 and TRBJ1-6; 10 bases line up with TRBD1. DNA for the CDR3: TGTGCTAGTGGTTTGGCCCCCCTTCCTTTGGACAGGGGGTTCTCCTATAATTCACCCCTCCACTTT. It specifies CASGLAPLPLDRGFSYNSPLHF.